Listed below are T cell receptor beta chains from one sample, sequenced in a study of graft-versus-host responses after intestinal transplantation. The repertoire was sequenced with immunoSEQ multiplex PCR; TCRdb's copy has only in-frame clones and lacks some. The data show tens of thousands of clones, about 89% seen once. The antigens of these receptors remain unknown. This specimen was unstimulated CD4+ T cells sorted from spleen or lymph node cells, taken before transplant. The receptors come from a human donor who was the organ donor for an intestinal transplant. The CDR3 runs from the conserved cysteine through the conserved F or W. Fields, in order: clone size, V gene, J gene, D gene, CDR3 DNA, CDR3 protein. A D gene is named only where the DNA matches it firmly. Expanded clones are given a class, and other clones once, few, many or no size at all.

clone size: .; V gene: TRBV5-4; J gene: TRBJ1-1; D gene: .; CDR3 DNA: TGTGCCAGCAGCTTCTCAGGGTTAGGGACTGAAGCTTTCTTT; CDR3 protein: CASSFSGLGTEAFF
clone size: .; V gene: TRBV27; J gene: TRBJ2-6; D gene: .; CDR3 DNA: TGTGCCAGCAGCCTTCGAGGGCTGAGCGGGGCCAACGTCCTGACTTTC; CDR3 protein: CASSLRGLSGANVLTF
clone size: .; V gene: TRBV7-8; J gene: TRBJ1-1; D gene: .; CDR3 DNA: TGTGCCAGCAGTGAACAGGGAAACACTGAAGCTTTCTTT; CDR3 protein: CASSEQGNTEAFF
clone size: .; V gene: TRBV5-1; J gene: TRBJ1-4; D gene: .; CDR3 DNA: TGCGCCAGCAGCCTGGACAGCCCACGAGAAAAACTGTTTTTT; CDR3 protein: CASSLDSPREKLFF
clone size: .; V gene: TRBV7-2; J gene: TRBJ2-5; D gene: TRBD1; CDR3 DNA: TGTGCCAGCAGCTTAAAATCCCCCAGGGGGGAGACCCAGTACTTC; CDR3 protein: CASSLKSPRGETQYF
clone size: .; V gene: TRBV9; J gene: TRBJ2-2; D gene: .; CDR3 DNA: TGTGCCAGCAGCGAGGGGCGGGAAGACGGGGAGCTGTTTTTT; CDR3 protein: CASSEGREDGELFF
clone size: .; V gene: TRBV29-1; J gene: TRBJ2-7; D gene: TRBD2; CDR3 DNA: TGCAGCGTGCTAGCGGGAGGGAGGAGCTCCTACGAGCAGTACTTC; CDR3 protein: CSVLAGGRSSYEQYF
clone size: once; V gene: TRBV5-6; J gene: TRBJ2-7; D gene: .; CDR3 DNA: TGTGCCAGCAGCCTTCGACTGATCCCCTACGAGCAGTACTTC; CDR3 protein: CASSLRLIPYEQYF
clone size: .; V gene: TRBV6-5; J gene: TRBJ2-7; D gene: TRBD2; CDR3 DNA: TGTGCCAGCAGAGCTAGCGGGAGTGACAATTACGAGCAGTACTTC; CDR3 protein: CASRASGSDNYEQYF
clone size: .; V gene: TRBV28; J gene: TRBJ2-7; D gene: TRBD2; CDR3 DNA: TGTGCCAGCAGTTCCCCCCGGACTAGCGGGAAATCCTACGAGCAGTACTTC; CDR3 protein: CASSSPRTSGKSYEQYF
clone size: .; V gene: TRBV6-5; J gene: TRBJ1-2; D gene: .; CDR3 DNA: TGTGCCAGCAGCCCCCGAGTCGCCGTAAGGAGGGGCTACACCTTC; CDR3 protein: CASSPRVAVRRGYTF
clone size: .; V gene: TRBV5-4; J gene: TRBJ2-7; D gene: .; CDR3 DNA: TGTGCCAGCAGCTTCAGGGGGGCCCTATACGAGCAGTACTTC; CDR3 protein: CASSFRGALYEQYF
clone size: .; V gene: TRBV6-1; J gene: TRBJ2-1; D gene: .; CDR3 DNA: TGTGCCATCCAGGGTCGGAACAATGAGCAGTTCTTC; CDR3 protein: CAIQGRNNEQFF
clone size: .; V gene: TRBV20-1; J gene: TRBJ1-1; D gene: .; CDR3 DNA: TGCAGTGCTCCAGACAGTAGTGAAGCTTTCTTT; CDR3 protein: CSAPDSSEAFF
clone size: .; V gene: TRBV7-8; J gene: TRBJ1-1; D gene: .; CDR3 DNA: TGTGCCAGCAGCCTGAGGGTCGACACTGAAGCTTTCTTT; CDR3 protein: CASSLRVDTEAFF
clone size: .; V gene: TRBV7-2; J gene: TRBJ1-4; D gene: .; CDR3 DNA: TGTGCCAGCAGCTTATCCAGGGAAAATGAAAAACTGTTTTTT; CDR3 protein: CASSLSRENEKLFF
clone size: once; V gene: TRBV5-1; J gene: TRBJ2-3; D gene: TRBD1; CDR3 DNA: TGCGCCAGCAGGACACAGGGGACGCGCGGCACAGATACGCAGTATTTT; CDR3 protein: CASRTQGTRGTDTQYF
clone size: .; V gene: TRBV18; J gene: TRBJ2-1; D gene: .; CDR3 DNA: TGTGCCAGCTCCCAGGGCGATGAGCAGTTCTTC; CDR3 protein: CASSQGDEQFF
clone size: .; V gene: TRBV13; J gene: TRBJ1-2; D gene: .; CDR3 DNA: TGTGCCAGCAGCTTAGTTGGGGCCAGGCATGGCTACACCTTC; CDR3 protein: CASSLVGARHGYTF
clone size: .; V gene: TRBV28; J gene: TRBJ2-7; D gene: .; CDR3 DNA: TGTGCCAGCAGTTCCACTGGAGGACTCCGCTACGAGCAGTACTTC; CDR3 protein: CASSSTGGLRYEQYF
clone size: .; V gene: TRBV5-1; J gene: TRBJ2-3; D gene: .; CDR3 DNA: TGCGCCAGCAGCTTGTCCGGGGCAGATACGCAGTATTTT; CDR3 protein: CASSLSGADTQYF
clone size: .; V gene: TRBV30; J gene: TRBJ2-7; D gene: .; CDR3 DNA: TGTGCCTGGAGCCCAAGAGATCGTGGCGAGCAGTACTTC; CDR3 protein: CAWSPRDRGEQYF
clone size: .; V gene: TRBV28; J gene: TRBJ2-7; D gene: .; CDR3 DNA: TGTGCCAGCAATTCTTTCACAGGGATCTACGAGCAGTACTTC; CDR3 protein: CASNSFTGIYEQYF
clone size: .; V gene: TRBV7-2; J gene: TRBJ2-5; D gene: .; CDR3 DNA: TGTGCCAGCAGCCCACAGTTCCAAGAGACCCAGTACTTC; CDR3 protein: CASSPQFQETQYF
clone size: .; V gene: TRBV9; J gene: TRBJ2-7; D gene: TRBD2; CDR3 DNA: TGTGCCAGCAGCGTGACTAGCGGGTTCTCCTACGAGCAGTACTTC; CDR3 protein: CASSVTSGFSYEQYF
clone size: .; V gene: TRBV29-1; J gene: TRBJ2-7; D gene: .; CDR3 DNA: TGCAGCGTTGGCGGTTCCCTAAACTACGAGCAGTACTTC; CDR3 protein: CSVGGSLNYEQYF
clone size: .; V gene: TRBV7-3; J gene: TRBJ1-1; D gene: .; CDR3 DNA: TGTGCCAGCAGCTTAACAGGAGAGAACACTGAAGCTTTCTTT; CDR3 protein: CASSLTGENTEAFF
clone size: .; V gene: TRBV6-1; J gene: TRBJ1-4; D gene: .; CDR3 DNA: TGTGCCAGCCAACGACAGTCAACTAATGAAAAACTGTTTTTT; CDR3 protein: CASQRQSTNEKLFF
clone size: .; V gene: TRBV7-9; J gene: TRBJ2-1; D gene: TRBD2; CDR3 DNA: TGTGCCAGCAGCGAGGGACTAGCGGGGGCCTACAATGAGCAGTTCTTC; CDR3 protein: CASSEGLAGAYNEQFF
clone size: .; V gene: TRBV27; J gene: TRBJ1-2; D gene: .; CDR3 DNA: TGTGCCAGCAGTTTATCATCCTATCAGGGGACCGGGGGCTACACCTTC; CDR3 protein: CASSLSSYQGTGGYTF
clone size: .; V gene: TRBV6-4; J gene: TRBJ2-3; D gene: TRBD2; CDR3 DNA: TGTGCCAGCAGTGACTCGTTCGCGGGACTAGACACAGATACGCAGTATTTT; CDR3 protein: CASSDSFAGLDTDTQYF
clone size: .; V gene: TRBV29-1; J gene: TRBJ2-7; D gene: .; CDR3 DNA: TGCAGCGTTCAGGGGCTCGGAGTTGTCGAGCAGTACTTC; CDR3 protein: CSVQGLGVVEQYF
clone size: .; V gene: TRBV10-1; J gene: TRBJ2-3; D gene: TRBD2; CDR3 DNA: TGCGCCAGCAGTGAGTCGTCGGGTAGCGGGATAGGAGATACGCAGTATTTT; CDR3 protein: CASSESSGSGIGDTQYF
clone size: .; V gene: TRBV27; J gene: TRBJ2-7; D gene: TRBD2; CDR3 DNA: TGTGCCAGCAGTTTAAAGACAGGCCGGACTAGCGGGGTCTCCTACGAGCAGTACTTC; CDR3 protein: CASSLKTGRTSGVSYEQYF
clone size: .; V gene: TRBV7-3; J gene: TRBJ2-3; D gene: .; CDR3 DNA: TGTGCCAGCAGCTTAGTCGGCACAGATACGCAGTATTTT; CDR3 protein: CASSLVGTDTQYF
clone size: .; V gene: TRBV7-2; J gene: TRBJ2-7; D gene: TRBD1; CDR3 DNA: TGTGCCAGCAGCTTAGGGGGACAGGGAACCTACGAGCAGTACTTC; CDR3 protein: CASSLGGQGTYEQYF
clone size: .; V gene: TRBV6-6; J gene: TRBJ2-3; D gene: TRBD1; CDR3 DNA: TGTGCCAGCAGTTACCCAGGGACAGGGTTAACAGATACGCAGTATTTT; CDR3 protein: CASSYPGTGLTDTQYF
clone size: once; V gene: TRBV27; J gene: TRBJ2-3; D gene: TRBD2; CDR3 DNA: TGTGCCAGCGGCCGACTAGCGGGTCTCACAGATACGCAGTATTTT; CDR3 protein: CASGRLAGLTDTQYF
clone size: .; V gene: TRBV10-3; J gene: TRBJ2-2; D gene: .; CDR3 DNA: TGTGCCATCAGTGAGTGGCGGGCGCGGGAGAACACCGGGGAGCTGTTTTTT; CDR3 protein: CAISEWRARENTGELFF
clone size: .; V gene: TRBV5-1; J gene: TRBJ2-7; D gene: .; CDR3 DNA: TGCGCCAGCAGCTCGACAGTCCACGAGCAGTACTTC; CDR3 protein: CASSSTVHEQYF